The 20 T cell receptor beta chains below all came from one sample that was sequenced in a study of blood T cell repertoires in COVID-19. Only in-frame clones appear in the TCRdb table, and some are missing; sequencing was by immunoSEQ multiplex PCR. The sample carries about 68,000 clones, 87% recorded once. Sequenced material: peripheral blood. The receptor set was obtained from a woman in her fifties or sixties with COVID-19, enrolled during active disease.

The chain combines TRBV6-1 with TRBJ1-1; D possibly corresponds to TRBD1 (5 bases). Between the trimmed V and J ends, which lost 2 bases and 6 bases, there was a span of 13 bases. In germline, CDR1 is MNHNS, CDR2 SASEGT. The CDR3 contains 14 residues. The chain's CDR3 is CASSEFGGEAEAFF. CDR3 DNA: TGTGCCAGCAGTGAATTCGGGGGTGAAGCTGAAGCTTTCTTT.

The V gene is TRBV12-3 or TRBV12-4, the J gene TRBJ1-2, with a tentative D call TRBD1 (5 bases). V was clipped by 3 bases and J by 8 bases, with 13 bases between them. The length of the CDR3 is 13 residues. The CDR3 region has the DNA TGTGCCAGCAGTTTCTTAGGGGCTGGGGGCTACACCTTC. Encoded protein: CASSFLGAGGYTF.

The rearrangement uses TRBV18 and TRBJ1-2; 10 bases map to TRBD1. Germline CDR1 and CDR2: KGHSH and LQKENI. The CDR3 contains 16 residues. Trimming took 4 bases from V and 2 from J; bases not matched to a gene: 7. The CDR3 bases are TGTGCCAGCTCACTATTCTCGGGACAGGGGAACTATGGCTACACCTTC. Translation: CASSLFSGQGNYGYTF.

The V and J genes are TRBV2 and TRBJ2-7, with 7 bases identical to TRBD2. V lost 8 bases and J lost 0; bases outside the gene matches: 7. Looked up from germline, CDR1 is SNHLY and CDR2 is FYNNEI. The CDR3 has 14 residues. CDR3 loop: CASGGVAVSYEQYF. The CDR3 region has the DNA TGTGCCAGCGGGGGGGTAGCGGTCTCCTACGAGCAGTACTTC.

The chain links TRBV20-1 to TRBJ2-5; D ambiguous. Germline assignment: CDR1 DFQATT and CDR2 SNEGSKA (reference sequence). The CDR3 covers 11 residues. CDR3 amino acids: CGSRTQETQYF. The CDR3 bases are TGCGGTTCACGAACTCAAGAGACCCAGTACTTC.

This chain uses TRBV9 with TRBJ2-3; 7 bases match TRBD2. V trimming: 4 bases; J trimming: 4 bases; junction bases outside the gene matches: 18. The CDR3 spans 18 residues. CDR1 SGDLS and CDR2 YYNGEE come from the germline V gene. In nucleotides, the CDR3 is TGTGCCAGCAGCCCACCCCTCCAAGCGGGACCCGAGGCAGATACGCAGTATTTT. As protein: CASSPPLQAGPEADTQYF.

The chain employs TRBV2 and TRBJ1-2; 7 bases match TRBD1. CDR3 length: 13 amino acids. Trimming cost V 6 bases and J 4 bases; bases outside gene matches: 5. The germline CDR1 and CDR2 sequences are SNHLY and FYNNEI. The CDR3 bases are TGTGCCAGCAGATGGGACAGCTCCTATGGCTACACCTTC. This gives the protein CASRWDSSYGYTF.

The V and J genes are TRBV24-1 and TRBJ2-3; a weak D match, TRBD2 (5 bases). Germline V gene data show CDR1 as KGHDR and CDR2 as SFDVKD. The CDR3 covers 14 residues. V was trimmed by 5 bases and J by 2 bases, leaving 10 bases between them. The CDR3 loop reads CATSAASSTDTQYF. CDR3 DNA sequence: TGTGCCACCAGTGCGGCTAGCTCCACAGATACGCAGTATTTT.

V gene TRBV7-6 combines with J gene TRBJ2-7; 7 positions agree with TRBD1. Trimming at V came to 0 bases and at J to 4 bases, leaving 9 bases not matched to a gene. Per the germline V gene, CDR1 is SGHVS and CDR2 is FNYEAQ. The CDR3 runs 16 residues. Here the CDR3 DNA reads TGTGCCAGCAGCTTAGCGAACACCGGGACAGCTTACGAGCAGTACTTC. It codes for CASSLANTGTAYEQYF.

The chain combines TRBV29-1 with TRBJ2-1; D might be TRBD1 (6 bases). CDR1 is SQVTM and CDR2 is ANQGSEA in the germline V gene. This CDR3 comprises 15 residues. V lost 7 bases and J 1 base, leaving 17 bases between the germline ends. The CDR3 loop is CSANRNRVSYNEQFF. The CDR3 nucleotides are TGCAGCGCCAACCGCAACAGGGTATCCTACAATGAGCAGTTCTTC.

The rearrangement links TRBV7-6 to TRBJ2-7; D may be TRBD1 (5 bases). The CDR3 contains 12 residues. Germline lookup yields CDR1 SGHVS and CDR2 FNYEAQ. Trimming removed 5 bases at V and 6 bases at J, with 11 bases between. CDR3 residues: CASSPPRGEQYF. The CDR3 DNA reads TGTGCCAGCAGCCCCCCTAGGGGCGAGCAGTACTTC.

J is TRBJ2-7 and V is TRBV13; 7 positions match TRBD1. The germline V gene encodes CDR1 PRHDT and CDR2 FYEKMQ (reference sequence). V lost 5 bases, J lost 6 bases, and 4 bases stayed unmatched. The CDR3 covers 12 residues. CDR3: CASSGDRVEQYF. For the CDR3, the DNA is TGTGCCAGCAGCGGCGACAGGGTCGAGCAGTACTTC.

The CDR3 reads CASSKTPAGVSSYEQYF. Written as DNA, the CDR3 is TGTGCCAGCAGCAAAACCCCGGCAGGCGTGAGCTCCTACGAGCAGTACTTC. The V gene is TRBV11-3, the J gene TRBJ2-7, with D unresolved. This CDR3 is 17 amino acids long. Trimming took 5 bases from V and 0 from J, leaving 20 bases between them. CDR1 SGHNT and CDR2 YENEEA come from the germline V gene.

The V and J genes are TRBV7-2 and TRBJ1-1, with D perhaps matching TRBD1 (5 bases). Germline V gene lookup returns CDR1 SGHTA and CDR2 FQGNSA. The V gene lost 0 bases and the J gene lost 8 bases, with 10 bases spanning the gap. The CDR3 is 13 residues long. The CDR3 coding sequence is TGTGCCAGCAGCTTAGCGGCGGGGCTCGAAGCTTTCTTT. Protein: CASSLAAGLEAFF.

This sequence joins TRBV14 and TRBJ1-6; D is possibly TRBD1 (6 bases). This CDR3 is 14 amino acids long. V was cut by 3 bases and J by 10 bases, with 13 bases left in between. The germline gives CDR1 SGHDN, CDR2 FVKESK. Here the CDR3 DNA reads TGTGCCAGCAGCCAGGGAGGGGGTGGATCACCCCTCCACTTT. As protein: CASSQGGGGSPLHF.

This clone occurred once. CDR3 in DNA: TGTGCCAGCAGTTTCACTGGCGGGGAGCTGTTTTTT. This gives the protein CASSFTGGELFF. The V and J genes are TRBV6-2 or TRBV6-3 and TRBJ2-2, with D unclear. With 4 bases removed from V and 7 bases from J, the gap between germline ends came to 7 bases. The germline gives CDR1 MNHEY, CDR2 SVGEGT. CDR3 length: 12 amino acids.

The V gene is TRBV2, the J gene TRBJ2-5; 7 nucleotides match TRBD2. This CDR3 is built from 13 residues. V trimming: 9 bases; J trimming: 5 bases; junction bases outside the gene matches: 9. Germline V gene lookup returns CDR1 SNHLY and CDR2 FYNNEI. In DNA, the CDR3 is TGTGCCAGAGGGGAGGGAAGTTACGAGACCCAGTACTTC. Translating gives CARGEGSYETQYF. The full variable domain, rest sourced from reference TRBV2 and TRBJ2-5, is EPEVTQTPSHQVTQMGQEVILRCVPISNHLYFYWYRQILGQKVEFLVSFYNNEISEKSEIFDDQFSVERPDGSNFTLKIRSTKLEDSAMYFCARGEGSYETQYFGPGTRLLVL.

This chain joins TRBV10-3 and TRBJ2-1; tentative D call: TRBD2 (5 bases). V lost 0 bases, J lost 9 bases, and 9 bases lay in between. This CDR3 spans 13 amino acids. Per germline, CDR1 ENHRY and CDR2 SYGVKD. DNA for the CDR3: TGTGCCATCAGTGAGTCTCGGGGTAGTGAGCAGTTCTTC. Its protein is CAISESRGSEQFF.

This chain links TRBV14 with TRBJ1-5; 7 bases agree with TRBD1. From germline, CDR1 is SGHDN and CDR2 FVKESK. With 1 base clipped from V and 4 bases from J, the junction kept 1 base outside the gene matches. This CDR3 region has 14 residues. CDR3 residues: CASSQAGGNQPQHF. CDR3 in DNA: TGTGCCAGCAGCCAAGCAGGGGGAAATCAGCCCCAGCATTTT.

The chain recombines TRBV7-9 with TRBJ1-2, with a tentative D call TRBD1 (6 bases). The V and J ends lost 5 bases and 6 bases respectively, with 19 bases between them. This CDR3 is built from 15 residues. Germline CDR1 is SEHNR and CDR2 is FQNEAQ (reference sequence). The CDR3 region has the DNA TGTGCCAGCAGCCCGAGCACGGGATCAGGGGATGGCTACACCTTC. It translates to CASSPSTGSGDGYTF.